This T cell receptor (beta chain) was observed in a study of vaccination effects on CD4 cells after COVID-19. The study, taken as a whole, reports: Clonal contraction was marked in infection- and vaccine-induced clones late after vaccination.

Sequencing in the ViraFEST assay came after antigen-specific CD4+ T cells had been expanded with viral peptide pools, which were used to stimulate PBMC. Following an approximately eleven-day culture, CD4+ T cells were purified. All vaccine recipients tested negative for nucleocapsid antibodies and had never contracted SARS-CoV-2 infection. Replacing half the medium with IL-2 medium was done on days 3 and 7. Germline CDR1 reads LGHDT; CDR2 reads YNNKEL (reference sequence). With 4 bases clipped from V and 6 bases from J, the junction kept 10 bases outside the gene matches. The length of the CDR3 is 17 residues. Sequenced by immunoSEQ multiplex PCR; TCRdb stores in-frame clones only, minus some. The sample holds tens of thousands of clones; under 75% are singletons and the top ten take approximately 20%. On this clone: Its antigen remains unidentified.

The TCR was taken from a human donor who received a COVID-19 vaccine. The rearrangement links TRBV3-1 (or the pseudogene TRBV3-2) to TRBJ1-6; TRBD1 matches 9 bases. The specimen was CD4+ T cells from PBMCs cultured with SARS-CoV-2 spike peptides, collected before COVID-19 vaccination. In DNA form, the CDR3 reads TGTGCCAGCAGCCCGAAGTACCGGGACAGGGTTAATTCACCCCTCCACTTT. Amino acid sequence: CASSPKYRDRVNSPLHF.